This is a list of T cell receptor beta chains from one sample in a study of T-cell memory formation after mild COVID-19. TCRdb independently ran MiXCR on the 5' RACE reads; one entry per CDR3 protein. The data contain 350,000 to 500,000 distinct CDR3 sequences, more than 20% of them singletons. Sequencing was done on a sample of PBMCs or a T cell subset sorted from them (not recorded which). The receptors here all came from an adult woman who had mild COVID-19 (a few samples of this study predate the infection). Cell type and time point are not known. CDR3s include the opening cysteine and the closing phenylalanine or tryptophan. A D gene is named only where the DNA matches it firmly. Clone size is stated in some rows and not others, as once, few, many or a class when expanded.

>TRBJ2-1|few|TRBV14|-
CASRPGDTVWQFF
TGTGCCAGCAGACCCGGGGACACTGTCTGGCAGTTCTTC
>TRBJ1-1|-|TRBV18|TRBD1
CASSDRVGTEAFF
TGTGCCAGCTCAGACAGGGTAGGCACTGAAGCTTTCTTT
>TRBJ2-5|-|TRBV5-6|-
CASWIEGGVQETQYF
TGTGCCAGCTGGATAGAGGGGGGAGTTCAAGAGACCCAGTACTTC
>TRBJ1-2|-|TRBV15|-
CATSRPSTRPYGYTF
TGTGCCACCAGCAGACCCTCGACAAGACCCTATGGCTACACCTTC
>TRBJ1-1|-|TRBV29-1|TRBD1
CSAGPRTGGAGEAFF
TGCAGCGCTGGCCCCCGGACAGGGGGCGCGGGTGAAGCTTTCTTT
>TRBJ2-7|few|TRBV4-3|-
CASSQAVTGNYEQYF
TGCGCCAGCAGCCAAGCCGTGACAGGTAACTACGAGCAGTACTTC
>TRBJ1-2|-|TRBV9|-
CASSVGQLNYGYTF
TGTGCCAGCAGCGTCGGACAGCTGAACTATGGCTACACCTTC
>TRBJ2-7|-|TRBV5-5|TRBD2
CASSRGPGRAYEQYF
TGTGCCAGCAGTCGGGGTCCGGGGAGGGCCTACGAGCAGTACTTC
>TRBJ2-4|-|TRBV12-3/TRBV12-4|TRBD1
CASSSHRGRGEDIQYF
TGTGCCAGCAGTTCCCACAGGGGGCGAGGGGAAGACATTCAGTACTTC
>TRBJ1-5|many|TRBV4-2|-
CASSLSPGQPQHF
TGTGCCAGCAGCCTATCCCCAGGCCAGCCCCAGCATTTT
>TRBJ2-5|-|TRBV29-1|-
CSVERRDQETQYF
TGCAGCGTTGAACGGCGGGACCAAGAGACCCAGTACTTC
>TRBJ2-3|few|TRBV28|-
CASRGGGTDTQYF
TGTGCCAGCAGGGGGGGCGGCACAGATACGCAGTATTTT
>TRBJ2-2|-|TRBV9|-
CASSPTGTVTGELFF
TGTGCCAGCAGCCCAACTGGGACCGTCACCGGGGAGCTGTTTTTT
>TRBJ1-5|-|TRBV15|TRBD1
CATSRAPEGQGRAQPQHF
TGTGCCACCAGCAGAGCCCCGGAAGGACAGGGCCGGGCTCAGCCCCAGCATTTT
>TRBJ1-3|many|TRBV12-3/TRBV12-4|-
CASTTLQISVGNTIYF
TGTGCCAGCACTACCCTCCAGATATCAGTCGGAAACACCATATATTTT
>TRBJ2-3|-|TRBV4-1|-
CASRPWAWTDTQYF
TGCGCCAGCAGACCGTGGGCCTGGACAGATACGCAGTATTTT
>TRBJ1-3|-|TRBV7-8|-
CASSLARSLSGNTIYF
TGTGCCAGCAGCTTAGCGCGGAGCCTCTCTGGAAACACCATATATTTT
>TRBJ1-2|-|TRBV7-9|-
CASSLGPGHGYTF
TGTGCCAGCAGCTTAGGTCCAGGGCACGGCTACACCTTC
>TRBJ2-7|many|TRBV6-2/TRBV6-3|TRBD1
CASSFGQGGYEQYF
TGTGCCAGCAGTTTCGGACAGGGTGGTTACGAGCAGTACTTC
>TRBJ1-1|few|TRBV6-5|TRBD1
CASRDPGQLNTEAFF
TGTGCCAGCAGAGATCCGGGACAGCTAAACACTGAAGCTTTCTTT
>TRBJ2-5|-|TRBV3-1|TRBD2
CASSLRYGAGGSETQYF
TGTGCCAGCAGCCTACGCTACGGAGCGGGAGGGTCGGAGACCCAGTACTTC
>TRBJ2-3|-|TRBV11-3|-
CASSQEGLHRGTDTQYF
TGTGCCAGCAGCCAGGAGGGGCTACACCGCGGGACAGATACGCAGTATTTT
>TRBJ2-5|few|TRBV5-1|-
CASSRSQGAQETQYF
TGCGCCAGCAGCCGTTCTCAGGGTGCTCAAGAGACCCAGTACTTC
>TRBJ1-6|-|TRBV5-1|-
CASSLVQDNSPLHF
TGCGCCAGCAGCTTGGTGCAGGATAATTCACCCCTCCACTTT
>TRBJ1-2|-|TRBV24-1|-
CATSDPRSHNYGYTF
TGTGCCACCAGTGACCCACGGTCCCACAACTATGGCTACACCTTC
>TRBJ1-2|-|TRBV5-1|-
CASSLMSGNYGYTF
TGCGCCAGCAGCTTAATGTCCGGTAACTATGGCTACACCTTC
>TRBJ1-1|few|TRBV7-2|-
CASSFNLGTEAFF
TGTGCCAGCAGCTTTAATCTGGGCACTGAAGCTTTCTTT
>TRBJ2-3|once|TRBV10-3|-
CAISSSQGGPDTQYF
TGTGCCATCAGCTCATCACAGGGAGGCCCAGATACGCAGTATTTT
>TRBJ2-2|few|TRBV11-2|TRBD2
CASSQLAGARNTGELFF
TGTGCCAGCAGCCAACTAGCGGGGGCCCGAAACACCGGGGAGCTGTTTTTT
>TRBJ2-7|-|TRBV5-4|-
CASKVREIDEQYF
TGTGCCAGCAAAGTCAGGGAGATCGACGAGCAGTACTTC
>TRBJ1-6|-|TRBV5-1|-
CASLTCNSPLHF
TGCGCCAGCTTGACATGTAATTCACCCCTCCACTTT
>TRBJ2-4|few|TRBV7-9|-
CASSLVVARDTKNIQYF
TGTGCCAGCAGCTTAGTCGTGGCTCGAGACACCAAAAACATTCAGTACTTC
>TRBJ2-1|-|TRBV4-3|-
CASSQVLINRGQLFWNEQFF
TGCGCCAGCAGCCAAGTCCTGATAAACCGAGGACAGCTCTTCTGGAATGAGCAGTTCTTC
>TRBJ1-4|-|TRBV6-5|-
CASSYSEGLGEKLFF
TGTGCCAGCAGTTACTCAGAGGGTCTGGGTGAAAAACTGTTTTTT
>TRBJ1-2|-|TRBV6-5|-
CASKKLGQLYGYTF
TGTGCCAGCAAAAAGTTAGGGCAGCTCTATGGCTACACCTTC
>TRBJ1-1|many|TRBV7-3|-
CASSLTGGGTEAFF
TGTGCCAGCAGCTTGACGGGGGGTGGCACTGAAGCTTTCTTT
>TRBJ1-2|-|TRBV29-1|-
CSVLGTAGGYTF
TGCAGCGTCCTTGGGACGGCCGGTGGCTACACCTTC
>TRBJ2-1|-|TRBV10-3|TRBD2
CAISEPKGGGIGDEQFF
TGTGCCATCAGTGAGCCGAAAGGCGGGGGGATTGGGGATGAGCAGTTCTTC
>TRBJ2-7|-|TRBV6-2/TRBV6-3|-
CASSSEDRRFYEQYF
TGTGCCAGCAGTTCCGAAGACAGGAGGTTCTACGAGCAGTACTTC
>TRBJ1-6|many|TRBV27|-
CASSPWSSYNSPLHF
TGTGCCAGCAGCCCCTGGAGCTCCTATAATTCACCCCTCCACTTT
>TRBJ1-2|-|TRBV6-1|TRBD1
CASRDRKANYGYTF
TGTGCCAGCAGGGACAGGAAAGCTAACTATGGCTACACCTTC
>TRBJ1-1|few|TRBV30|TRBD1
CAWGTGVVRNTEAFF
TGTGCCTGGGGGACAGGGGTTGTGCGGAACACTGAAGCTTTCTTT
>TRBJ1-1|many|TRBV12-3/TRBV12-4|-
CASSPGPPAGAFF
TGTGCCAGCAGCCCGGGACCACCGGCTGGGGCTTTCTTT
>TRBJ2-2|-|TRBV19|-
CASSMSLYTGELFF
TGTGCCAGTAGTATGTCACTATACACCGGGGAGCTGTTTTTT
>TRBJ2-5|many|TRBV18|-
CATLGGKETQYF
TGTGCCACCCTAGGAGGGAAAGAGACCCAGTACTTC